A single sample gave rise to the 14 T cell receptor beta chains below, sequenced in a study of OX40 agonist ivuxolimab in advanced cancers. This table comes from immunoSEQ multiplex PCR, and its TCRdb copy is limited to in-frame clones, with some not included. The sample includes 60,000 to 85,000 clones, 85% of them seen just once. Material: CD4+ or CD8+ T cells sorted from blood, obtained in a trial of the OX40 agonist ivuxolimab. The receptor source for this set is an adult with an advanced solid tumor such as melanoma, head and neck, liver or kidney cancer.

V usage is TRBV2 and J usage is TRBJ1-1; D gene ambiguous. The V gene's germline CDR1 is SNHLY and CDR2 FYNNEI. V lost 6 bases to trimming and J lost 7 bases, with 12 bases between them. This CDR3 is 12 amino acids long. The CDR3 region has the DNA TGTGCCAGCAGCCCCGGGTTTTTTGAAGCTTTCTTT. Its translation is CASSPGFFEAFF.

This clone was seen more than once but under ten times. V gene TRBV15 combines with J gene TRBJ2-5; TRBD2 matches at 9 bases. Germline V gene sequence: CDR1 LNHNV, CDR2 YYDKDF (reference sequence). The CDR3 length is 20 residues. The V and J ends lost 5 bases and 5 bases, in that order; junction bases with no gene match: 24. The CDR3 sequence is CATSPSVGGGAARARETQYF. The DNA for the CDR3 is TGTGCCACCAGCCCCTCCGTAGGCGGGGGGGCCGCGCGGGCACGGGAGACCCAGTACTTC.

This clone appeared a few times. The V call is TRBV10-1, the J call TRBJ2-1; 7 nucleotides align to TRBD2. The CDR3 has 15 residues. CDR1 and CDR2 (germline): WNHNN, SYGVQD (reference sequence). V trimming: 9 bases; J trimming: 0 bases; junction bases outside the gene matches: 8. The chain's CDR3 is CASSAGHFSYNEQFF. In DNA, the CDR3 is TGCGCCAGTTCAGCGGGGCATTTCTCCTACAATGAGCAGTTCTTC.

With respect to this clone: A read error may account for a junction end that differs from germline. The chain recombines TRBV7-7 with TRBJ2-5, with no clear D. The CDR3 is made up of 13 amino acids. Germline V CDR1 and CDR2: SSHAT, FNYEAQ (reference sequence). The CDR3 bases are TGTGCTAGCAGCCGAAGTGGGCAAGAGACCCAGTACTTC. This sequence encodes CASSRSGQETQYF.

V and J are TRBV18 and TRBJ2-5; D possibly uses TRBD1 or TRBD2 (5 bases each). Germline values: CDR1 KGHSH, CDR2 LQKENI. CDR3 length: 13 residues. Between the trimmed V and J ends, which lost 5 bases and 2 bases, there was a span of 9 bases. The CDR3 region is CASSDGGQETQYF. DNA for the CDR3: TGTGCCAGCTCAGATGGGGGTCAAGAGACCCAGTACTTC. Combining the CDR3 with reference TRBV18 and TRBJ2-5 gives the whole variable domain NAGVMQNPRHLVRRRGQEARLRCSPMKGHSHVYWYRQLPEEGLKFMVYLQKENIIDESGMPKERFSAEFPKEGPSILRIQQVVRGDSAAYFCASSDGGQETQYFGPGTRLLVL.

This chain links TRBV9 with TRBJ1-1, with D perhaps matching TRBD1 (5 bases). The CDR3 covers 14 residues. Germline V gene data show CDR1 as SGDLS and CDR2 as YYNGEE. Trimming shortened V by 5 bases and J by 2 bases, and 13 bases separated the two germline ends. The CDR3 region is CASSFGASNTEAFF. CDR3 bases: TGTGCCAGCAGTTTCGGGGCCAGCAACACTGAAGCTTTCTTT.

CDR3: CASSRRGNTIYF. DNA for the CDR3: TGTGCCAGCAGCAGGCGAGGAAACACCATATATTTT. The chain has TRBV21-1 and TRBJ1-3. TRBV21-1 is assigned pseudogene status. The CDR3 length is 12 residues.

The chain couples TRBV5-6 to TRBJ1-4; no reliable D call. Trimming took 0 bases from V and 6 from J, leaving 9 bases between them. From germline, CDR1 is SGHDT and CDR2 YYEEEE. The CDR3 length is 14 residues. The CDR3: CASSLGSRYEKLFF. The CDR3, as DNA: TGTGCCAGCAGCTTGGGAAGCAGATATGAAAAACTGTTTTTT.

The chain uses TRBV10-2 and TRBJ1-3; 7 bases are shared with TRBD1. This CDR3 contains 14 residues. After removal of 2 bases from V and 2 bases from J, the junction contained 0 bases not matched to a gene. Germline V gives CDR1 WSHSY, CDR2 SAAADI. The DNA for the CDR3 is TGCGCCAGCAGTGAGCAGGGGGCTGGAAACACCATATATTTT. It yields the protein CASSEQGAGNTIYF.

The rearrangement uses TRBV30 and TRBJ1-5; D might be TRBD1 (5 bases). The CDR3 contains 15 residues. CDR1 is GTSNPN and CDR2 is SVGIG in the germline V gene (reference sequence). Trimming removed 2 bases from V and 1 base from J, with 12 bases in between. The CDR3, as DNA: TGTGCCTGGAGTAACGGGGGGATGAGCAATCAGCCCCAGCATTTT. It translates to CAWSNGGMSNQPQHF.

This clone was seen only once. The chain carries TRBV6-5 and TRBJ2-3; no clear D gene. The V and J ends lost 6 bases and 2 bases respectively, with 12 bases between them. The CDR3 covers 14 residues. CDR1 MNHEY and CDR2 SVGAGI come from the germline V gene. DNA for the CDR3: TGTGCCAGCAGGGATACATCGCACACAGATACGCAGTATTTT. It translates to CASRDTSHTDTQYF.

V and J are TRBV18 and TRBJ1-5, with a possible D match to TRBD1 (5 bases). V lost 3 bases and J lost 1, with 10 bases in between. Germline loops: CDR1 KGHSH, CDR2 LQKENI. The CDR3 is made up of 15 amino acids. The chain's CDR3 is CASSPLRQSNQPQHF. In DNA, the CDR3 is TGTGCCAGCTCACCCCTTCGACAGAGCAATCAGCCCCAGCATTTT. The full variable domain, completed using reference TRBV18 and TRBJ1-5, is NAGVMQNPRHLVRRRGQEARLRCSPMKGHSHVYWYRQLPEEGLKFMVYLQKENIIDESGMPKERFSAEFPKEGPSILRIQQVVRGDSAAYFCASSPLRQSNQPQHFGDGTRLSIL.

This clone was seen only once. The chain recombines TRBV18 with TRBJ2-2; either TRBD1 or TRBD2 may fit D (6 bases each). V was pared by 8 bases and J by 2 bases, with 15 bases between. This CDR3 spans 15 amino acids. Germline CDR1 is KGHSH and CDR2 is LQKENI. CDR3 DNA sequence: TGTGCCAGCGGACACGGGGGCCTCAACACCGGGGAGCTGTTTTTT. Its protein is CASGHGGLNTGELFF.

V and J are TRBV2 and TRBJ2-6, with D possibly TRBD1 on 6 matching bases. The CDR3 covers 15 residues. Germline V CDR1 and CDR2: SNHLY, FYNNEI. Trimming cost V 3 bases and J 4 bases, with 10 bases left between them. The CDR3, as DNA: TGTGCCAGCAGTGAGGGACAACTGGGGGCCAACGTCCTGACTTTC. It encodes CASSEGQLGANVLTF.